This T cell receptor beta chain was identified during a study of shared clonotypes between healthy human individuals. CDR1 is MGHRA, CDR2 YSYEKL, per germline. After removal of 3 bases from V and 0 bases from J, the junction contained 7 bases not matched to a gene. The CDR3 has 18 residues. Assay: immunoSEQ multiplex PCR; the TCRdb copy retains only in-frame clones and omits some. The table lists approximately 480,000 clones, about 75% of them singletons. The donors, healthy adults who were HIV-negative, had experienced no recent acute infections or vaccinations. The sample was PBMCs. This clonotype originated in a woman between 40 and 50 years old in good health. Some clones in this sample may be carry-over from other donors' samples. The chain couples TRBV4-1 to TRBJ2-1; 11 bases fit TRBD2. The CDR3 DNA follows: TGCGCCAGCAGCCAGGGAGGACTAGCGGGCCACTCCTACAATGAGCAGTTCTTC. Its protein is CASSQGGLAGHSYNEQFF.